Here is one T cell receptor beta chain with its context. The antigen is unknown. This sample is part of a study of chemoradiotherapy in HPV16-positive cancers. Study-wide findings and caveats: The functional HPV-specific definition rests on just two HPV16-positive patients. For HPV16-positive patients, expanding HPV-responsive T cells associated with longer recurrence-free survival. Candidate HPV-specific clones and E7-related TCR motifs grew in tumor during treatment.

Repeated repertoire sampling spanned the course of chemoradiotherapy. The CDR3 totals 14 residues. V gave up 4 bases and J gave up 1 base; unmatched junction bases: 0. Looked up from germline, CDR1 is SGHDN and CDR2 is FVKESK. Only in-frame clones appear in the TCRdb table, and some are missing; sequencing was by immunoSEQ multiplex PCR. The repertoire includes 7,000 to 9,000 clones, around 67% of them detected once, and 16% sits in the top ten. The source of this sequence is a human donor with HPV-associated anogenital cancer. The source was tumor tissue, collected from a patient who underwent chemoradiotherapy. The chain links TRBV14 to TRBJ2-3; 9 bases are shared with TRBD2. The CDR3 region has the DNA TGTGCCAGCAGCCGGACTAGCGGCACAGATACGCAGTATTTT. This translates into CASSRTSGTDTQYF. The full variable domain, its missing parts supplied by reference TRBV14 and TRBJ2-3, is EAGVTQFPSHSVIEKGQTVTLRCDPISGHDNLYWYRRVMGKEIKFLLHFVKESKQDESGMPNNRFLAERTGGTYSTLKVQPAELEDSGVYFCASSRTSGTDTQYFGPGTRLTVL.